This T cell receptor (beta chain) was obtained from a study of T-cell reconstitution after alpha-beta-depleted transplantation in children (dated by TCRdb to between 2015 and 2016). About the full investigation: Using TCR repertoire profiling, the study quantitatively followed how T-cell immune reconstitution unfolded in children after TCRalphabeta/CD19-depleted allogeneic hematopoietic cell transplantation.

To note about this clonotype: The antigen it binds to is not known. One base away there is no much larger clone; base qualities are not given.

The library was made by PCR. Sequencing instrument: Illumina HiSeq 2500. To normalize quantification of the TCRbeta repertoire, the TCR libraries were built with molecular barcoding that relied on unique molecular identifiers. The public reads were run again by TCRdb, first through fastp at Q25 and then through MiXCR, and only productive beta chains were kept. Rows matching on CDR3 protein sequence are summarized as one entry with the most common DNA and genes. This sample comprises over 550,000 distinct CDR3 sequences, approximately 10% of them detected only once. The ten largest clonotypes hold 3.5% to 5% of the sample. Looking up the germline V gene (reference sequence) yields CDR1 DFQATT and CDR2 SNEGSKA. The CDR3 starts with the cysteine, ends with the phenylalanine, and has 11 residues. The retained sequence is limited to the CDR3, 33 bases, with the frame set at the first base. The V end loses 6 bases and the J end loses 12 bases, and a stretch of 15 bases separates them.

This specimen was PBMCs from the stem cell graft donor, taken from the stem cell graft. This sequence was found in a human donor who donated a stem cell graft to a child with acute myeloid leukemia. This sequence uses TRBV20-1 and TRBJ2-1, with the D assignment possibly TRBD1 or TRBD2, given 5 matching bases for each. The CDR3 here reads CSATEGDRQFF. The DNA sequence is TGCAGTGCGACCGAGGGAGACAGGCAGTTCTTC.